Detailed here is one TCR beta chain. The CDR3 totals 14 residues. CDR1 SGHVS and CDR2 FNYEAQ come from the germline V gene. V lost 5 bases to trimming and J lost 9 bases, with 17 bases between them. This sample stems from a study of blood T cell repertoires in COVID-19. Across the study: Whether acute or convalescent, the COVID-19 samples came from the United States, Italy and Spain. Nucleic acid was either cDNA or gDNA, and it came from T cells, B-cell-depleted T cells, or PBMCs.

Per the study methods: Estimated nucleated cell counts came from reference gene primer amplification. Assay used: immunoSEQ multiplex PCR; TCRdb lists only in-frame clones, some missing. V and J calls and clone size are copied from that table; D and trimming were computed from the DNA. The sample has 130,000 to 150,000 clones; approximately 91% are singletons. This TCR came from a man aged 50 to 59 with active or convalescent COVID-19. This rearrangement joins TRBV7-6 to TRBJ2-1; D possibly corresponds to TRBD1 (6 bases). Sequenced: peripheral blood. CDR3 loop: CASSGHRGQFEQFF. The DNA of the CDR3 is TGTGCCAGCAGCGGCCACAGAGGACAGTTTGAGCAGTTCTTC.